The 10 T cell receptor beta chains below were found in one sample sequenced in a study of cytomegalovirus exposure and HLA in healthy donors. The study ran its PCR with 60 Vbeta and 13 Jbeta primers. Profiling relied on immunoSEQ multiplex PCR, and the TCRdb table lists in-frame clones only, not all of them. This sample contains around 80,000 clones. Specimen: PBMCs. Receptors originate from a boy younger than 18 in good health and CMV-seronegative.

The chain links TRBV5-1 to TRBJ2-1, with a possible D match to TRBD1 (7 bases). CDR1 and CDR2 (germline): SGHRS, YFSETQ. V was cut by 6 bases and J by 0 bases, with 16 bases left in between. The CDR3 loop spans 16 amino acids. The CDR3 DNA follows: TGCGCCAGCACCAGGGGGGAAAGGGCCTCCTACAATGAGCAGTTCTTC. Residues: CASTRGERASYNEQFF.

This chain uses TRBV30 with TRBJ1-5; weak D call: TRBD1 (5 bases). The CDR3 has 14 residues. Germline V gene lookup returns CDR1 GTSNPN and CDR2 SVGIG (reference sequence). V was clipped by 0 bases and J by 7 bases, with 13 bases between them. CDR3 loop: CAWSVSGGDQPQHF. CDR3 DNA: TGTGCCTGGAGTGTCTCGGGAGGGGACCAGCCCCAGCATTTT.

The chain recombines TRBV15 with TRBJ2-7, with 11 nucleotides matching TRBD2. Unmatched junction bases numbered 2, after V lost 1 base and J lost 3 bases. There are 15 residues in the CDR3. The germline V gene has CDR1 LNHNV and CDR2 YYDKDF (reference sequence). CDR3 sequence: CATSRASGGFYEQYF. The CDR3 region has the DNA TGTGCCACCAGCAGAGCTAGCGGGGGGTTCTACGAGCAGTACTTC.

This chain joins TRBV4-2 and TRBJ2-2, with D tentatively TRBD2 (6 bases). Deletions cut 1 base from V and 4 bases from J, with 7 bases between. The CDR3 consists of 14 residues. Germline loops: CDR1 LGHNA, CDR2 YNFKEQ. CDR3 in amino acids: CASSQAGATGELFF. The CDR3 bases are TGTGCCAGCAGCCAAGCGGGAGCCACCGGGGAGCTGTTTTTT.

This rearrangement joins TRBV5-6 to TRBJ2-5, with 10 bases that match TRBD2. Germline CDR1 and CDR2: SGHDT and YYEEEE. The CDR3 loop spans 16 amino acids. With V trimmed by 1 base and J by 5 bases, 8 bases remained unmatched. The DNA for the CDR3 is TGTGCCAGCAGCTTGCTCGCTAGCGGGAGAAGGGAGACCCAGTACTTC. Its translation: CASSLLASGRRETQYF.

CDR3 nucleotides: TGTGCCAGCTCCTCGGCCACCTCCGGGTACGATAGCGGCTACACCTTC. Encoded protein: CASSSATSGYDSGYTF. The chain uses TRBV18 and TRBJ1-2; D gene ambiguous. The CDR3 runs to 16 residues. CDR1 KGHSH and CDR2 LQKENI come from the germline V gene. The V end was cut by 6 bases, the J end by 8 bases, with 25 bases between.

This chain connects TRBV6-5 to TRBJ2-5; 8 bases line up with TRBD2. The J call may be faulty, since TRBJ2-7 better matches the DNA end. The CDR3 length is 15 residues. In germline, CDR1 is MNHEY, CDR2 SVGAGI. CDR3 nucleotide sequence: TGTGCCAGCAGCCGTACTAGCGGCCCAGCCTACGAGCAGTACTTC. It translates to CASSRTSGPAYEQYF.

This chain links TRBV30 with TRBJ2-1; possible D gene TRBD1, 6 bases. The CDR3 totals 12 residues. Germline CDR1 GTSNPN, CDR2 SVGIG (reference sequence). V was clipped by 1 base and J by 8 bases, with 9 bases between them. CDR3 protein: CAWSDRVDEQFF. The CDR3 nucleotides read TGTGCCTGGAGTGACAGGGTCGATGAGCAGTTCTTC.

Worth noting for this clone: Its ends do not fully match the called genes, so a read error is possible. The genes are TRBV19 and TRBJ2-1, with no clear D. Germline values: CDR1 LNHDA, CDR2 SQIVND (reference sequence). The CDR3 has 15 amino acids. CDR3 residues: CASSIAESSDNEQFF. The DNA for the CDR3 is TGTGCCAGTAGTATAGCCGAGAGCTCCGACAATGAGCAGTTCTTC.

The rearrangement links TRBV6-5 to TRBJ1-1, with unresolved D. CDR3 size: 13 residues. The V gene's germline CDR1 is MNHEY and CDR2 SVGAGI. Trimming cost V 5 bases and J 5 bases, with 12 bases left between them. The CDR3 DNA reads TGTGCCAGCAGTCGGGAGATCGGGACTGAAGCTTTCTTT. Encoded protein: CASSREIGTEAFF.